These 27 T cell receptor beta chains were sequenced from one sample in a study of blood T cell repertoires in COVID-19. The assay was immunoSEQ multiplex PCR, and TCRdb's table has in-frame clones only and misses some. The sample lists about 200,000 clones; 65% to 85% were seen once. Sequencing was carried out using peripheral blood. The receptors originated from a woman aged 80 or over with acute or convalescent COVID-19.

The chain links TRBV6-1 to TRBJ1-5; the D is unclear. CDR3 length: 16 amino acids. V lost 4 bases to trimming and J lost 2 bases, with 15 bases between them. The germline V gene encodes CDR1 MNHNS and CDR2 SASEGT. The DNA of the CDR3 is TGTGCCAGCAGTGGAAGCTGGGGAGAGGGCAATCAGCCCCAGCATTTT. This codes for CASSGSWGEGNQPQHF.

CDR3 residues: CASNIPNYGYTF. For the CDR3, the DNA is TGTGCCAGCAACATCCCTAACTATGGCTACACCTTC. V is TRBV9 and J is TRBJ1-2; D is undetermined. Germline CDR1 SGDLS, CDR2 YYNGEE. V lost 6 bases, J lost 0 bases, and 6 bases lay in between. CDR3 length equals 12 residues.

The CDR3 here is CASSLGGLGSPLHF. CDR3 nucleotide sequence: TGCGCCAGCAGCTTGGGGGGGCTGGGTTCACCCCTCCACTTT. The genes are TRBV5-1 and TRBJ1-6; tentative D call: TRBD1 (6 bases). Germline V CDR1 and CDR2: SGHRS, YFSETQ. The V end was cut by 0 bases, the J end by 9 bases, with 10 bases between. The CDR3 totals 14 residues.

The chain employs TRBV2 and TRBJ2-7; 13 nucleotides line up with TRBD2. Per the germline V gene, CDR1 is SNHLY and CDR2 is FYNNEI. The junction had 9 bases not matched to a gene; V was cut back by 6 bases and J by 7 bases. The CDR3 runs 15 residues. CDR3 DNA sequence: TGTGCCAGCAGGGCGACTAGCGGGAGGTCGCGGGAGCAGTACTTC. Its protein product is CASRATSGRSREQYF.

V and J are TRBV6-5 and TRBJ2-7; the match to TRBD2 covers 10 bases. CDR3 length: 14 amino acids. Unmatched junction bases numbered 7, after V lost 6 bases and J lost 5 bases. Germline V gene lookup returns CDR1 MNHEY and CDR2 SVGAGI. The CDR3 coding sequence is TGTGCCAGCAGGAAAGCGGGGGGGCACAACGAGCAGTACTTC. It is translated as CASRKAGGHNEQYF.

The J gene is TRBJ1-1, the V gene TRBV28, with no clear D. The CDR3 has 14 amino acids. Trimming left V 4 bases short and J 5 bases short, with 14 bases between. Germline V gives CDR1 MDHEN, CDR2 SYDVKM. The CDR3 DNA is TGTGCCAGCAGTTCTCCGGGGATTAGGACTGAAGCTTTCTTT. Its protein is CASSSPGIRTEAFF. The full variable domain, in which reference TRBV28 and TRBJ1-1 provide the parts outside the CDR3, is DVKVTQSSRYLVKRTGEKVFLECVQDMDHENMFWYRQDPGLGLRLIYFSYDVKMKEKGDIPEGYSVSREKKERFSLILESASTNQTSMYLCASSSPGIRTEAFFGQGTRLTVV.

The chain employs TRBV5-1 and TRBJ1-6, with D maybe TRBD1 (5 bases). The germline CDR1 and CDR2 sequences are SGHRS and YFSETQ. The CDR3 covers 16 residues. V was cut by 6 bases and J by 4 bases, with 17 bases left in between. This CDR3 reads CASKVSPGGYNSPLHF. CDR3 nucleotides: TGCGCCAGCAAGGTCAGCCCCGGGGGGTATAATTCACCCCTCCACTTT.

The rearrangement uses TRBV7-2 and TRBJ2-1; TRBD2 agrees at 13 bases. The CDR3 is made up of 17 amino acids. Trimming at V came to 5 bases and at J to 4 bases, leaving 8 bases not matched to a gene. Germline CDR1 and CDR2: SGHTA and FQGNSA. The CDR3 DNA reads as TGTGCCAGCAGCCCCAGACTAGCGGGGGGCCAATACAATGAGCAGTTCTTC. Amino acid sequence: CASSPRLAGGQYNEQFF.

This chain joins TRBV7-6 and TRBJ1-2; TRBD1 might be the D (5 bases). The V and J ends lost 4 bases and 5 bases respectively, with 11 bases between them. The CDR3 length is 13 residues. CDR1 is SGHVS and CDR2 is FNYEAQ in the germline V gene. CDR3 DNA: TGTGCCAGCAGCTCCCTACAGGTGTATGGCTACACCTTC. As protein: CASSSLQVYGYTF. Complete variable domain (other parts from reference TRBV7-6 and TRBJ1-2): GAGVSQSPRYKVTKRGQDVALRCDPISGHVSLYWYRQALGQGPEFLTYFNYEAQQDKSGLPNDRFSAERPEGSISTLTIQRTEQRDSAMYRCASSSLQVYGYTFGSGTRLTVV.

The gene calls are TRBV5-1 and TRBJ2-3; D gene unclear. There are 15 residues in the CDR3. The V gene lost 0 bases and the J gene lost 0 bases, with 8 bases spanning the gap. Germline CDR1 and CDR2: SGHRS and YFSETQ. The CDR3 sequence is CASSLVRTSTDTQYF. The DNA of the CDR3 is TGCGCCAGCAGCTTGGTTCGTACTAGCACAGATACGCAGTATTTT.

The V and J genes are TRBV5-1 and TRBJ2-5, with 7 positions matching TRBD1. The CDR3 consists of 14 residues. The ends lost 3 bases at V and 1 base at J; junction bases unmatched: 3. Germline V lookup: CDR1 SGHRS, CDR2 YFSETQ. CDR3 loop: CASSSGDSQETQYF. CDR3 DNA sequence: TGCGCCAGCAGCTCCGGGGACAGCCAAGAGACCCAGTACTTC.

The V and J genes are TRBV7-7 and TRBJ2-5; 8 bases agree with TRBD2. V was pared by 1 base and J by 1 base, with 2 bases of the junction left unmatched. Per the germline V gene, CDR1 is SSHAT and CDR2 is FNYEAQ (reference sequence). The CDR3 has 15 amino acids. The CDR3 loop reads CASSLERGPQETQYF. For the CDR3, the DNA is TGTGCCAGCAGCTTAGAGCGGGGGCCCCAAGAGACCCAGTACTTC.

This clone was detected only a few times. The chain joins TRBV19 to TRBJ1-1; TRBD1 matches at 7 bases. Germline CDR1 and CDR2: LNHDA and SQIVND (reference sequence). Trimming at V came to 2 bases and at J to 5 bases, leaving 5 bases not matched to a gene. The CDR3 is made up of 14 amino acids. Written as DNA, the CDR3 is TGTGCCAGTAGTATAACAGGGGCTGGTACTGAAGCTTTCTTT. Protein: CASSITGAGTEAFF.

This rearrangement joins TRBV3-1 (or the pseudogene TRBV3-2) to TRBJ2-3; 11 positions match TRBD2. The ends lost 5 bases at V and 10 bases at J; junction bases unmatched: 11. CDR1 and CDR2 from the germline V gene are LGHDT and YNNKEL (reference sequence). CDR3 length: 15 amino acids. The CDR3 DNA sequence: TGTGCCAGCAGCACTAGCGGGGGCGGAACCCAAGCGCAGTATTTT. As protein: CASSTSGGGTQAQYF.

The CDR3 DNA sequence: TGTGCCAGCAGCCAAACTAGCGGGGGGTCCACAGATACGCAGTATTTT. Translated, it gives CASSQTSGGSTDTQYF. The V gene is TRBV7-2, the J gene TRBJ2-3; 12 bases fit TRBD2. This CDR3 contains 16 residues. CDR1 SGHTA and CDR2 FQGNSA come from the germline V gene. V was clipped by 5 bases and J by 2 bases; unmatched bases: 5.

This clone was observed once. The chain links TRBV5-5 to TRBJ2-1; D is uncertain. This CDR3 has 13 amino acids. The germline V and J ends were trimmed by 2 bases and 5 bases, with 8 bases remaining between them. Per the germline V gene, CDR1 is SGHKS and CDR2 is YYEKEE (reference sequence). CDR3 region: CASSFTADNEQFF. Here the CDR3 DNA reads TGTGCCAGCAGCTTCACAGCTGACAATGAGCAGTTCTTC.

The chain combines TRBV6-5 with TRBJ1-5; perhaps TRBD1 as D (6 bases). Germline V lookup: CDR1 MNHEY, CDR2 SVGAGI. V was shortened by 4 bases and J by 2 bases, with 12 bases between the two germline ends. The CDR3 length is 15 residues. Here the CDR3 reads CASSSLQGRNQPQHF. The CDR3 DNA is TGTGCCAGCAGTTCTCTTCAGGGGCGCAATCAGCCCCAGCATTTT.

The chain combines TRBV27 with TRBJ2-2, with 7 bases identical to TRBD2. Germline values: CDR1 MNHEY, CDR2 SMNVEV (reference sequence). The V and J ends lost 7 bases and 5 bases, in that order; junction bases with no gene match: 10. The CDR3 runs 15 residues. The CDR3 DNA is TGTGCCAGCACGACTAGCAATGGTGGTACCGGGGAGCTGTTTTTT. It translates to CASTTSNGGTGELFF.

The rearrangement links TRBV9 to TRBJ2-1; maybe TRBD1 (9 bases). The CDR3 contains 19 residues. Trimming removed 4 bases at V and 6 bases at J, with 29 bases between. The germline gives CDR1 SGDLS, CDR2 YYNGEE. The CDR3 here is CASSLPDRGLKRGFNEQFF. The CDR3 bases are TGTGCCAGCAGCCTCCCCGACAGGGGGTTAAAGCGGGGGTTCAATGAGCAGTTCTTC.

The DNA of the CDR3 is TGTGCCAGCAGAGGGACACCCTATCAGCCCCAGCATTTT. It yields the protein CASRGTPYQPQHF. The chain recombines TRBV27 with TRBJ1-5, with D tentatively TRBD1 (6 bases). The CDR3 is 13 residues long. The germline V gene has CDR1 MNHEY and CDR2 SMNVEV (reference sequence). Deletions cut 6 bases from V and 5 bases from J, with 11 bases between.

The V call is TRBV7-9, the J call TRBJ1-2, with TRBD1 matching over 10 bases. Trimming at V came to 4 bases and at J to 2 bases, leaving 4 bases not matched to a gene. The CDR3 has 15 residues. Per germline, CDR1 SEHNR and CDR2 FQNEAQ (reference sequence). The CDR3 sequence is CASSYGQGGNYGYTF. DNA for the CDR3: TGTGCCAGCAGCTACGGACAGGGGGGGAACTATGGCTACACCTTC.

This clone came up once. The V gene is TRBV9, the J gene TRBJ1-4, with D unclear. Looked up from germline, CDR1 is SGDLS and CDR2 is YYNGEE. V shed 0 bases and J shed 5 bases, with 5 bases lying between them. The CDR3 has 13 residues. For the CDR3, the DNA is TGTGCCAGCAGCGTAGTAGAAAATGAAAAACTGTTTTTT. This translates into CASSVVENEKLFF.

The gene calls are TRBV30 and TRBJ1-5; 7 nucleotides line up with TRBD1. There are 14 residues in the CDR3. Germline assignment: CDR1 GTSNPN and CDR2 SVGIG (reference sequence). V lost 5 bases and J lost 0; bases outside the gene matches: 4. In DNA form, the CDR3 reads TGTGCCTGGTCGACAGGGAATAGCAATCAGCCCCAGCATTTT. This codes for CAWSTGNSNQPQHF.

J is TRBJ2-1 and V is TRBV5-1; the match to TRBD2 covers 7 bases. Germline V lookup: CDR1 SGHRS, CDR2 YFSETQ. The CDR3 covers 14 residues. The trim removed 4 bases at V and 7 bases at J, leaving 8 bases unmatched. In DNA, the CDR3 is TGCGCCAGCAGCCTGACAAATAGCGGGAATGAGCAGTTCTTC. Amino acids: CASSLTNSGNEQFF. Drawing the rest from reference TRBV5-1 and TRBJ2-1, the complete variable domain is KAGVTQTPRYLIKTRGQQVTLSCSPISGHRSVSWYQQTPGQGLQFLFEYFSETQRNKGNFPGRFSGRQFSNSRSEMNVSTLELGDSALYLCASSLTNSGNEQFFGPGTRLTVL.

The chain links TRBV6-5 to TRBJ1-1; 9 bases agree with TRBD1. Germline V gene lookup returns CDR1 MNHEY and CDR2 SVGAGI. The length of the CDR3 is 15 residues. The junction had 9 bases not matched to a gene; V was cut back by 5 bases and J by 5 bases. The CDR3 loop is CASSQSGTGFTEAFF. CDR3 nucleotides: TGTGCCAGCAGTCAATCCGGGACAGGGTTTACTGAAGCTTTCTTT.

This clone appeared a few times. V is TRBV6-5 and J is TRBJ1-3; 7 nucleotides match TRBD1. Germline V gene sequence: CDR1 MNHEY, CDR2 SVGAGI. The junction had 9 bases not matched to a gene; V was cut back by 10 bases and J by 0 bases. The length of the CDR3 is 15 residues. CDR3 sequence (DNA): TGTGCCATCTCCCCGGACAGGTTCTCTGGAAACACCATATATTTT. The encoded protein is CAISPDRFSGNTIYF.

The CDR3 is CASYGTTLTSGANVLTF. CDR3 DNA sequence: TGTGCCAGCTATGGGACTACCTTAACCTCTGGGGCCAACGTCCTGACTTTC. The chain has TRBV28 and TRBJ2-6; 7 bases align to TRBD2. Germline assignment: CDR1 MDHEN and CDR2 SYDVKM. Germline trimming cut 8 bases from V and 0 bases from J; bases unmatched to any gene: 10. CDR3 length: 17 residues.